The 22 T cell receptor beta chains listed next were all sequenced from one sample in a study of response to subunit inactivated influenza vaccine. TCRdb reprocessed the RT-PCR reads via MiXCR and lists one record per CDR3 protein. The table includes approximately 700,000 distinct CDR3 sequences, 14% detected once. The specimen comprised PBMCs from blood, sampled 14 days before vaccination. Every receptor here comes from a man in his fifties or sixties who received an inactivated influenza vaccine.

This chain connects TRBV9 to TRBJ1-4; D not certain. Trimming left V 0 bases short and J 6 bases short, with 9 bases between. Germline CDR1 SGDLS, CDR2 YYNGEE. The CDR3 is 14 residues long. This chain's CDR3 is CASSVAPSDEKLFF. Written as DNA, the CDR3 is TGTGCCAGCAGCGTAGCCCCGAGCGATGAAAAACTGTTTTTT.

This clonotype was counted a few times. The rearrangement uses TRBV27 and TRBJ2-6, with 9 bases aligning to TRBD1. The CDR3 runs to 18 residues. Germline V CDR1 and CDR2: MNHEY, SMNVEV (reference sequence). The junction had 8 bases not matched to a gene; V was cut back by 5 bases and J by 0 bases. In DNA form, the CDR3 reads TGTGCCAGCAGTCCCTGGACAGGGGCGAGCTCTGGGGCCAACGTCCTGACTTTC. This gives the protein CASSPWTGASSGANVLTF.

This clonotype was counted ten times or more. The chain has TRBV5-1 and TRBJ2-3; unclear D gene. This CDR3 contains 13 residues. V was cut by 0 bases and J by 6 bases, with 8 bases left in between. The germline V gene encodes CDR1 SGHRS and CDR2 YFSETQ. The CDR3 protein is CASSLGRRDTQYF. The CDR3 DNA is TGCGCCAGCAGCTTGGGCCGGCGGGATACGCAGTATTTT.

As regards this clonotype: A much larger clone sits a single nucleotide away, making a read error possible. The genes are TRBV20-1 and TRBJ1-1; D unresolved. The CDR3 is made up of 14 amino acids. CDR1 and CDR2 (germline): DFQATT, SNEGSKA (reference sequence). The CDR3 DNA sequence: TGCACTGCTAGTCAAGGGCCCATGAACACTGAAGCTTTCTTT. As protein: CTASQGPMNTEAFF.

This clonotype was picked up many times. CDR3 DNA: TGTGCCAGCAGTTCCTACGTGACTAGCGGGAGGGCAGATACGCAGTATTTT. It is translated as CASSSYVTSGRADTQYF. The rearrangement joins TRBV6-5 to TRBJ2-3; 14 positions match TRBD2. Germline trimming cut 4 bases from V and 4 bases from J; bases unmatched to any gene: 7. Germline-derived CDR1 and CDR2 are MNHEY and SVGAGI. CDR3 length: 17 amino acids.

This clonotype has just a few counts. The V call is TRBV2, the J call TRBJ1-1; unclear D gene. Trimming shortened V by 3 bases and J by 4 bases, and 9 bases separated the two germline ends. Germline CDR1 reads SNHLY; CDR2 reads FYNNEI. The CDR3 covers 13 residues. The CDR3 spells CASSEGTSTEAFF. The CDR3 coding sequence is TGTGCCAGCAGTGAGGGCACCAGCACTGAAGCTTTCTTT.

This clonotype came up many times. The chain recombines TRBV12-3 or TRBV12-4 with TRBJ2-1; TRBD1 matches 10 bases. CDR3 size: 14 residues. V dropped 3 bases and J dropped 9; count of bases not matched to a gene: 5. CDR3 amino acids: CASSLGQGSGEQFF. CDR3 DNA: TGTGCCAGCAGTTTGGGACAGGGGTCCGGTGAGCAGTTCTTC.

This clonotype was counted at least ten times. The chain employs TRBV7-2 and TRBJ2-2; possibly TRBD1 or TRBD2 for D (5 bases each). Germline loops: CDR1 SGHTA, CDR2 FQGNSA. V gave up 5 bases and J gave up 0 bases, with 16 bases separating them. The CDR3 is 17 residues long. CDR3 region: CASSLTPGPPNTGELFF. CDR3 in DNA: TGTGCCAGCAGCCTTACCCCGGGACCGCCGAACACCGGGGAGCTGTTTTTT.

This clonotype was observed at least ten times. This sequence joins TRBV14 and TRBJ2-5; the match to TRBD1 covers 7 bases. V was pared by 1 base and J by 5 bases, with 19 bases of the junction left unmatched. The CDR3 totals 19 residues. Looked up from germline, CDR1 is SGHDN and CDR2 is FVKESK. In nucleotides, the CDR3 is TGTGCCAGCAGCCAAGGCATATGGAATTGGGACAGTTGGAGGGAGACCCAGTACTTC. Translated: CASSQGIWNWDSWRETQYF.

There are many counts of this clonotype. CDR3 loop: CASSLLAGGFTGELFF. The CDR3 bases are TGTGCCAGCAGTCTACTAGCGGGAGGGTTCACCGGGGAGCTGTTTTTT. V usage is TRBV27 and J usage is TRBJ2-2, with TRBD2 matching over 13 bases. The CDR3 is 16 residues long. Germline V lookup: CDR1 MNHEY, CDR2 SMNVEV (reference sequence). Trimming removed 5 bases from V and 4 bases from J; junction bases left unmatched: 4.

The CDR3 region is CASSLTPDSTYEQYF. In nucleotides, the CDR3 is TGCGCCAGCAGCTTGACCCCTGACAGCACCTACGAGCAGTACTTC. The rearrangement uses TRBV5-1 and TRBJ2-7; tentative D call: TRBD1 (5 bases). This CDR3 comprises 15 residues. Germline loops: CDR1 SGHRS, CDR2 YFSETQ. Between the trimmed V and J ends, which lost 1 base and 2 bases, there was a span of 13 bases.

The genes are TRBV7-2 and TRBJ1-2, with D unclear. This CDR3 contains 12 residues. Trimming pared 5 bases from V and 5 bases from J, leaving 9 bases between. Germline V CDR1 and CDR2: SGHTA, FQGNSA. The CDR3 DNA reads TGTGCCAGCAGCCCACAGAGATATGGCTACACCTTC. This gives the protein CASSPQRYGYTF.

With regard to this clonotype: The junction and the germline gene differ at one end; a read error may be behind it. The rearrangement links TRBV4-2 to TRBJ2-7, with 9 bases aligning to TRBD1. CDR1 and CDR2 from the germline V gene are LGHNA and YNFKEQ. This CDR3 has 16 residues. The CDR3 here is CASGQDLAQGAGEQYF. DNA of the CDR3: TGTGCCAGCGGCCAAGATCTAGCACAGGGGGCAGGCGAGCAGTACTTC.

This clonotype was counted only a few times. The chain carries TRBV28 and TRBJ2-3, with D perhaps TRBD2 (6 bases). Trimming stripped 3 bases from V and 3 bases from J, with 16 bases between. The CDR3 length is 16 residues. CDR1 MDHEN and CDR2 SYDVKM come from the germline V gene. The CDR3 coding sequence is TGTGCCAGCAGTTTCTCCCTTGGGCGGGGAACAGATACGCAGTATTTT. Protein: CASSFSLGRGTDTQYF.

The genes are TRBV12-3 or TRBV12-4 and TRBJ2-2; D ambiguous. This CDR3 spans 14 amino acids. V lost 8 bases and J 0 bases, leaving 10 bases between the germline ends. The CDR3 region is CASLRQANTGELFF. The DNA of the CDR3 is TGTGCCAGCCTTAGGCAGGCGAACACCGGGGAGCTGTTTTTT.

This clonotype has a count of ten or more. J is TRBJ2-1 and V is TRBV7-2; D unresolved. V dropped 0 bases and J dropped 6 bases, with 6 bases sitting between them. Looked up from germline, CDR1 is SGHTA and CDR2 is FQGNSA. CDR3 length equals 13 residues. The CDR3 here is CASSLAGFNEQFF. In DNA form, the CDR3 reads TGTGCCAGCAGCTTAGCAGGCTTCAATGAGCAGTTCTTC.

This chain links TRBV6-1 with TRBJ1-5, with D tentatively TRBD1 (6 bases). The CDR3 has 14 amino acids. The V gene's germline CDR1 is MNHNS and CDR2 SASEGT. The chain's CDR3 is CTPGEEGSNQPQHF. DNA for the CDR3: TGTACACCAGGGGAGGAAGGTAGCAATCAGCCCCAGCATTTT.

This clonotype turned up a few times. The CDR3 region is CASSGGAAETDTQYF. The CDR3 coding sequence is TGTGCCAGCAGCGGCGGCGCGGCCGAGACAGATACGCAGTATTTT. The J gene is TRBJ2-3, the V gene TRBV28; no reliable D call. The CDR3 has 15 residues. The V end lost 6 bases, the J end lost 3 bases, and 16 bases lay between the germline ends. In germline, CDR1 is MDHEN, CDR2 SYDVKM.

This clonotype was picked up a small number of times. Here the CDR3 reads CASSHGDRVPETQYF. As DNA, the CDR3 is TGTGCCAGCAGTCATGGGGACAGGGTGCCAGAGACCCAGTACTTC. The chain couples TRBV6-1 to TRBJ2-5; 9 nucleotides line up with TRBD1. In germline, CDR1 is MNHNS, CDR2 SASEGT. The CDR3 extends over 15 amino acids. V lost 5 bases, J lost 4 bases, and 8 bases stayed unmatched.

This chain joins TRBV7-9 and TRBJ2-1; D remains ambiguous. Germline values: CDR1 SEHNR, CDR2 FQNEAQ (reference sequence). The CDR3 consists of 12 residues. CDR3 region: CATGYSYNEQFF. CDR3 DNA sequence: TGTGCTACCGGGTATTCCTACAATGAGCAGTTCTTC.

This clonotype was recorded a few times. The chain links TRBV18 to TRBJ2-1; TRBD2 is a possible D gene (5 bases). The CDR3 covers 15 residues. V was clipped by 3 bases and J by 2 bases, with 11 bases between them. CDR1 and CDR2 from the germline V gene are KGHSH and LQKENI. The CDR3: CASSPYRRAYNEQFF. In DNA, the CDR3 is TGTGCCAGCTCACCTTACCGGCGGGCCTACAATGAGCAGTTCTTC.

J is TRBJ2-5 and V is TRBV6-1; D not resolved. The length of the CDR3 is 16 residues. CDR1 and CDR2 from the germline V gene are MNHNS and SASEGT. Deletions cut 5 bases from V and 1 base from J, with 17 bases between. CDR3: CASSKISSAIQETQYF. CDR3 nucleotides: TGTGCCAGCAGTAAAATTTCCTCCGCCATCCAAGAGACCCAGTACTTC.